These 30 T cell receptor beta chains originate from one sample sequenced in a study of cytomegalovirus exposure and HLA in healthy donors. Use of 60 Vbeta and 13 Jbeta primers characterized the PCR. TCRdb keeps only in-frame clones here, not all; method: immunoSEQ multiplex PCR. This sample has approximately 79,000 clones, with around 78% found just once. The specimen sequenced was PBMCs. These receptors all stem from a male donor in good health and CMV-seropositive.

This sequence joins TRBV4-1 and TRBJ2-1; the D gene is possibly TRBD1 (5 bases). The V end lost 3 bases, the J end lost 6 bases, and 15 bases lay between the germline ends. From germline, CDR1 is MGHRA and CDR2 YSYEKL. CDR3 size: 15 residues. The CDR3 loop reads CASSHPNKGVNEQFF. The CDR3 DNA follows: TGCGCCAGCAGCCACCCCAATAAAGGGGTCAATGAGCAGTTCTTC.

The V call is TRBV4-2, the J call TRBJ2-7; 9 bases are shared with TRBD2. Germline V gene sequence: CDR1 LGHNA, CDR2 YNFKEQ. The CDR3 runs 16 residues. V lost 4 bases and J lost 0; bases outside the gene matches: 7. In nucleotides, the CDR3 is TGTGCCAGCAGCCCCCGACTAGCGGACAGCTCCTACGAGCAGTACTTC. Residues: CASSPRLADSSYEQYF.

This clone was seen many times. The rearrangement joins TRBV6-1 to TRBJ2-6, with 7 bases that match TRBD2. Germline V gene sequence: CDR1 MNHNS, CDR2 SASEGT. V was clipped by 1 base and J by 3 bases; unmatched bases: 9. The CDR3 runs 18 residues. CDR3 sequence: CASSEGGGGIGGANVLTF. The CDR3 DNA sequence: TGTGCCAGCAGTGAAGGGGGGGGTGGTATTGGTGGGGCCAACGTCCTGACTTTC.

The chain employs TRBV15 and TRBJ2-7; 9 positions match TRBD2. The ends lost 0 bases at V and 6 bases at J; junction bases unmatched: 15. CDR1 is LNHNV, CDR2 YYDKDF, per germline (reference sequence). This CDR3 is 18 amino acids long. Here the CDR3 reads CATSRDRALAGGRSEQYF. For the CDR3, the DNA is TGTGCCACCAGCAGAGATCGGGCACTTGCGGGGGGGCGTTCCGAGCAGTACTTC.

This clone has more than one count but fewer than ten. This chain connects TRBV5-8 to TRBJ2-7, with 7 bases that match TRBD1. Germline CDR1 SGHTS, CDR2 YDEGEE. Trimming at V came to 1 base and at J to 9 bases, leaving 13 bases not matched to a gene. This CDR3 has 15 residues. The CDR3 region is CASSLWDSPYEGQYF. CDR3 bases: TGTGCCAGCAGCTTGTGGGACAGTCCCTACGAAGGGCAGTACTTC.

The rearrangement uses TRBV30 and TRBJ2-5, with D perhaps matching TRBD2 (7 bases). Germline CDR1 is GTSNPN and CDR2 is SVGIG (reference sequence). V gave up 0 bases and J gave up 5 bases, with 22 bases separating them. The CDR3 sequence is 17 residues long. The CDR3 here is CAWSVGTWGGGRETQYF. The CDR3 nucleotides are TGTGCCTGGAGTGTAGGCACCTGGGGAGGGGGGAGGGAGACCCAGTACTTC. The complete variable domain, with remaining parts taken from reference TRBV30 and TRBJ2-5, reads SQTIHQWPATLVQPVGSPLSLECTVEGTSNPNLYWYRQAAGRGLQLLFYSVGIGQISSEVPQNLSASRPQDRQFILSSKKLLLSDSGFYLCAWSVGTWGGGRETQYFGPGTRLLVL.

This chain joins TRBV6-1 and TRBJ1-4; TRBD1 matches 8 bases. V shed 0 bases, J shed 7 bases, and the junction held 4 bases outside the gene matches. Germline V gives CDR1 MNHNS, CDR2 SASEGT. There are 15 residues in the CDR3. The CDR3 reads CASSEAQGAFEKLFF. Written as DNA, the CDR3 is TGTGCCAGCAGTGAAGCGCAGGGGGCTTTTGAAAAACTGTTTTTT.

The chain joins TRBV6-5 to TRBJ1-1; D remains unclear. This CDR3 has 13 amino acids. In germline, CDR1 is MNHEY, CDR2 SVGAGI. Trimming shortened V by 1 base and J by 1 base, and 4 bases separated the two germline ends. CDR3 sequence (DNA): TGTGCCAGCAGTTACTACAAGAACACTGAAGCTTTCTTT. Encoded protein: CASSYYKNTEAFF.

The chain uses TRBV10-3 and TRBJ2-2; D perhaps matches TRBD2 (6 bases). Trimming left V 8 bases short and J 0 bases short, with 10 bases between. The CDR3 has 14 residues. CDR1 is ENHRY and CDR2 is SYGVKD in the germline V gene. This chain's CDR3 is CAISREANTGELFF. In DNA form, the CDR3 reads TGTGCCATCTCTAGGGAGGCGAACACCGGGGAGCTGTTTTTT.

The V call is TRBV29-1, the J call TRBJ1-1, with D perhaps matching TRBD1 (6 bases). The germline CDR1 and CDR2 sequences are SQVTM and ANQGSEA. This CDR3 contains 13 residues. Trimming shortened V by 7 bases and J by 6 bases, and 18 bases separated the two germline ends. The CDR3 DNA is TGCAGCGGGAGATGGCAGGGGAGGGCTGAAGCTTTCTTT. Translation gives CSGRWQGRAEAFF.

V and J are TRBV6-5 and TRBJ1-2; no clear D gene. V was shortened by 2 bases and J by 4 bases, with 14 bases between the two germline ends. CDR1 MNHEY and CDR2 SVGAGI come from the germline V gene. The CDR3 runs 15 residues. The CDR3 is CASSYLDTETYGYTF. The CDR3 DNA is TGTGCCAGCAGTTACCTCGACACCGAGACCTATGGCTACACCTTC.

In DNA, the CDR3 is TGTGCCAGCAGTGAATCCGGCTCTGGAAACACCATATATTTT. This translates into CASSESGSGNTIYF. The J gene is TRBJ1-3, the V gene TRBV25-1; D gene ambiguous. The germline V gene has CDR1 MGHDK and CDR2 SYGVNS. Trimming left V 1 base short and J 0 bases short, with 4 bases between. The CDR3 loop spans 14 amino acids.

CDR3 residues: CSGGTGGLFEQYF. CDR3 nucleotides: TGCAGCGGGGGGACAGGGGGCCTCTTCGAGCAGTACTTC. This chain joins TRBV29-1 and TRBJ2-7, with 12 bases fitting TRBD1. This CDR3 comprises 13 residues. After removal of 7 bases from V and 6 bases from J, the junction contained 7 bases not matched to a gene. Germline loops: CDR1 SQVTM, CDR2 ANQGSEA.

The CDR3 DNA sequence: TGTGCCAGCAGCTTTCATCAGAGCAATCAGCCCCAGCATTTT. It encodes CASSFHQSNQPQHF. This sequence joins TRBV6-6 and TRBJ1-5; no clear D gene. Germline CDR1 is MNHNY and CDR2 is SVGAGI (reference sequence). The CDR3 contains 14 residues. Trimming removed 6 bases at V and 1 base at J, with 10 bases between.

This clone was recorded a few times. The chain couples TRBV6-4 to TRBJ1-2; maybe TRBD1 (6 bases). This CDR3 is 15 amino acids long. With 4 bases removed from V and 5 bases from J, the gap between germline ends came to 17 bases. Germline lookup yields CDR1 MRHNA and CDR2 SNTAGT. The CDR3 sequence: CASSGGPGSRYGYTF. Here the CDR3 DNA reads TGTGCCAGCAGTGGGGGGCCGGGGTCCAGATATGGCTACACCTTC.

The chain recombines TRBV5-1 with TRBJ1-2, with D maybe TRBD1 (6 bases). This CDR3 region has 15 residues. Germline CDR1 reads SGHRS; CDR2 reads YFSETQ. V was trimmed by 3 bases and J by 2 bases, leaving 14 bases between them. As DNA, the CDR3 is TGCGCCAGCAGCTGGGGAGACAGGCGGAACTATGGCTACACCTTC. Amino acid sequence: CASSWGDRRNYGYTF.

The gene calls are TRBV7-9 and TRBJ1-5; possibly TRBD1 for D (5 bases). The germline V and J ends were trimmed by 1 base and 2 bases, with 12 bases remaining between them. Germline-derived CDR1 and CDR2 are SEHNR and FQNEAQ (reference sequence). The CDR3 extends over 16 amino acids. CDR3 sequence (DNA): TGTGCCAGCAGCTTAGTGGTAGGGGAGGGCAATCAGCCCCAGCATTTT. Amino acid sequence: CASSLVVGEGNQPQHF. Complete variable domain (other parts from reference TRBV7-9 and TRBJ1-5): DTGVSQNPRHKITKRGQNVTFRCDPISEHNRLYWYRQTLGQGPEFLTYFQNEAQLEKSRLLSDRFSAERPKGSFSTLEIQRTEQGDSAMYLCASSLVVGEGNQPQHFGDGTRLSIL.

This chain connects TRBV28 to TRBJ2-7; 11 bases match TRBD1. The junction had 12 bases not matched to a gene; V was cut back by 3 bases and J by 8 bases. Looked up from germline, CDR1 is MDHEN and CDR2 is SYDVKM. The CDR3 is 16 residues long. The CDR3 bases are TGTGCCAGCAGTTTCTATACCGGGACAGGGGGGACGAAGCAGTACTTC. It is translated as CASSFYTGTGGTKQYF. Full variable domain (outside the CDR3, taken from reference TRBV28 and TRBJ2-7): DVKVTQSSRYLVKRTGEKVFLECVQDMDHENMFWYRQDPGLGLRLIYFSYDVKMKEKGDIPEGYSVSREKKERFSLILESASTNQTSMYLCASSFYTGTGGTKQYFGPGTRLTVT.

The gene calls are TRBV7-9 and TRBJ2-7, with 7 bases lining up with TRBD1. Germline V lookup: CDR1 SEHNR, CDR2 FQNEAQ (reference sequence). Trimming took 7 bases from V and 1 from J; bases not matched to a gene: 7. The CDR3 runs 14 residues. The CDR3 is CASNRPGQSYEQYF. The CDR3 coding sequence is TGTGCCAGCAACCGTCCGGGACAGTCCTACGAGCAGTACTTC.

The V call is TRBV27, the J call TRBJ2-7; TRBD1 matches 8 bases. Germline V gene sequence: CDR1 MNHEY, CDR2 SMNVEV (reference sequence). The CDR3 extends over 15 amino acids. The ends lost 1 base at V and 5 bases at J; junction bases unmatched: 7. CDR3 residues: CASSLLGQDGNEQYF. Written as DNA, the CDR3 is TGTGCCAGCAGTTTATTGGGACAGGACGGGAACGAGCAGTACTTC.

This clone was seen more than once but under ten times. The chain employs TRBV7-9 and TRBJ1-4; D ambiguous. The CDR3 length is 13 residues. Between the trimmed V and J ends, which lost 5 bases and 6 bases, there was a span of 10 bases. In germline, CDR1 is SEHNR, CDR2 FQNEAQ (reference sequence). In DNA, the CDR3 is TGTGCCAGCAGCCCCGAGGCCGATGAAAAACTGTTTTTT. Translated: CASSPEADEKLFF.

V gene TRBV5-1 combines with J gene TRBJ1-2, with 8 bases identical to TRBD1. Germline trimming cut 4 bases from V and 6 bases from J; bases unmatched to any gene: 2. Germline values: CDR1 SGHRS, CDR2 YFSETQ. CDR3 length: 12 amino acids. CDR3 residues: CASSADRDGYTF. The DNA for the CDR3 is TGCGCCAGCAGCGCGGACAGGGATGGCTACACCTTC.

This clone has more than one count but fewer than ten. V usage is TRBV7-2 and J usage is TRBJ2-5, with D unclear. V was trimmed by 2 bases and J by 2 bases, leaving 9 bases between them. Looked up from germline, CDR1 is SGHTA and CDR2 is FQGNSA. This CDR3 is 14 amino acids long. The CDR3 protein is CASSLSREQETQYF. The CDR3 coding sequence is TGTGCCAGCAGCTTATCACGCGAGCAAGAGACCCAGTACTTC.

The chain links TRBV7-8 to TRBJ1-2, with a tentative D call TRBD1 (6 bases). The V gene lost 6 bases and the J gene lost 4 bases, with 21 bases spanning the gap. The CDR3 loop spans 16 amino acids. From germline, CDR1 is SGHVS and CDR2 FQNEAQ. This CDR3 is CASRNFEVTGLYGYTF. In DNA, the CDR3 is TGTGCCAGCAGAAATTTTGAGGTGACAGGACTCTATGGCTACACCTTC.

This chain links TRBV7-3 with TRBJ2-5, with D tentatively TRBD2 (5 bases). Trimming left V 5 bases short and J 2 bases short, with 9 bases between. The CDR3 is 13 amino acids. Germline-derived CDR1 and CDR2 are SGHTA and FQGTGA. CDR3 bases: TGTGCCAGCAGCAGCCTAGCACAAGAGACCCAGTACTTC. Its translation: CASSSLAQETQYF.

This clone was observed a single time. The J gene is TRBJ2-7, the V gene TRBV7-3; TRBD2 agrees at 7 bases. Germline V lookup: CDR1 SGHTA, CDR2 FQGTGA. V was clipped by 2 bases and J by 7 bases; unmatched bases: 8. The CDR3 has 14 residues. The CDR3 DNA reads as TGTGCCAGCAGCTTAGGCGGGACTAAGGAAGAGCAGTACTTC. This codes for CASSLGGTKEEQYF.

This rearrangement joins TRBV6-6 to TRBJ2-7, with 10 bases matching TRBD1. Trimming cost V 7 bases and J 3 bases; bases outside gene matches: 12. The CDR3 has 16 residues. Germline values: CDR1 MNHNY, CDR2 SVGAGI (reference sequence). The CDR3 loop is CASTPGGQGLIYEQYF. CDR3 DNA sequence: TGTGCCAGCACCCCAGGGGGACAGGGGTTGATCTACGAGCAGTACTTC.

The chain employs TRBV10-1 and TRBJ2-1, with 10 nucleotides matching TRBD2. The V gene's germline CDR1 is WNHNN and CDR2 SYGVQD (reference sequence). This CDR3 comprises 16 residues. J was trimmed by 9 bases and V by 6 bases; bases with no gene match: 14. CDR3 DNA: TGCGCCAGCAGGCCAGCGGGGGGGCCGTTGGGAGGTGAGCAGTTCTTC. Amino acids: CASRPAGGPLGGEQFF.

The chain joins TRBV18 to TRBJ2-1; D may be TRBD2 (5 bases). Per the germline V gene, CDR1 is KGHSH and CDR2 is LQKENI. V was pared by 6 bases and J by 3 bases, with 15 bases between. This CDR3 spans 15 amino acids. CDR3 residues: CASSPQDSYYNEQFF. The CDR3 nucleotides read TGTGCCAGCTCTCCTCAGGACTCGTACTACAATGAGCAGTTCTTC.

This clone was seen only a few times. CDR3 coding DNA: TGTGCCAGCAGCTTAGTGCGGGATAATCAGCCCCAGCATTTT. It is translated as CASSLVRDNQPQHF. This chain uses TRBV7-2 with TRBJ1-5; D is ambiguous. V shed 1 base and J shed 4 bases, with 8 bases lying between them. Germline CDR1 is SGHTA and CDR2 is FQGNSA. The CDR3 spans 14 residues.